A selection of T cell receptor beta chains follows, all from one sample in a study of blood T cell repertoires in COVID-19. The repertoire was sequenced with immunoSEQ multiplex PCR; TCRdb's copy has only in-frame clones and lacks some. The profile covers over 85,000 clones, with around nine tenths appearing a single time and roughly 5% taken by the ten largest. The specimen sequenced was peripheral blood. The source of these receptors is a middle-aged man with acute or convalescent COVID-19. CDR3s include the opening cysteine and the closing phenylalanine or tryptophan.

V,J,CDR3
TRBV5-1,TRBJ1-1,CASSWTGRGHTEAFF
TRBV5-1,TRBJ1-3,CASSKDRGPGNTIYF
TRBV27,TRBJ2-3,CASSLITPSSGSTDTQYF
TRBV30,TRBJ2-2,CAWSVLTALSGTGELFF
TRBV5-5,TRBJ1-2,CASGVEDRDYGYTF
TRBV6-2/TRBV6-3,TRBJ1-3,CASSSRTAGSTGNTIYF
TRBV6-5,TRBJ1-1,CASSSPDRPNTEAFF
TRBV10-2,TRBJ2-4,CASKEGGVRGKNIQYF
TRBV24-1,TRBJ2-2,CATSARTGELFF
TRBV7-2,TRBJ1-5,CASSLNSYSNQPQHF
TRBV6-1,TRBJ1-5,CASSELGGTGNQPQHF
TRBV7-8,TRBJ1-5,CASSLQGAGNQPQHF
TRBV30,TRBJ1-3,CAWNPGRWGLSGNTIYF
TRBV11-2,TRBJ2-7,CASSPFSLAGLPEQYF
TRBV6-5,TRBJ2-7,CASSTRGTGLGEQYF
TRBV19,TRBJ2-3,CATRQGTGTSTDTQYF
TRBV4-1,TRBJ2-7,CASSQERTSRYEQYF
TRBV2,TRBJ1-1,CASSDRVNTEAFF
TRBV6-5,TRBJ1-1,CASSWTGTANTEAFF
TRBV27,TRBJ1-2,CASSSKVTGLNYGYTF
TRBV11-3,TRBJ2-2,CASSLSTGTNGELFF
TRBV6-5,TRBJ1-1,CASRSLPQGSTEAFF
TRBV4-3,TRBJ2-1,CASSQDWTSGVAYNEQFF
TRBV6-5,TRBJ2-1,CASSYRGGVYNEQFF
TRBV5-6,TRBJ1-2,CASSLGGEVYGYTF
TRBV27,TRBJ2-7,CASSLSPLGGEQYF
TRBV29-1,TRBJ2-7,CSGKDSYEQYF
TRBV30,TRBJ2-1,CAWSVRDGSRNEQFF
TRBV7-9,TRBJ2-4,CASSPDRVGAKNIQYF
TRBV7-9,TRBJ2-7,CASSSRNAQTYEQYF
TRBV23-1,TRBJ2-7,CASSQTVGQGTYEQYF
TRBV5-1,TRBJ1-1,CASNRDMNTEAFF
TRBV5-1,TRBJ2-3,CASRRGDRGYDTQYF
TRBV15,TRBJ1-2,CATSRNEGSYTF
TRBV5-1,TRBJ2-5,CASSLSGQGSHETQYF
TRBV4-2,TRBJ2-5,CASSPGKGFTEGARRQETQYF
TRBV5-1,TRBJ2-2,CASSLGGRDTGELFF
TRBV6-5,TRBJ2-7,CASSYSTGQGPYEQYF
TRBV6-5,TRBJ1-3,CASSYESGEGNTIYF
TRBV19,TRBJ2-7,CASSIGGLLNEQYF
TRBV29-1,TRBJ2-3,CSVGGMVTDTQYF
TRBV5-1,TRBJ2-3,CASSLRVRTSGNSDTQYF
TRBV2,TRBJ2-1,CASSEYLWTSGSDEQFF
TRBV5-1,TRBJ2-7,CASSLSAYEQYF
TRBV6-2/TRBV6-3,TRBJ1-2,CASSMDRGGYTF
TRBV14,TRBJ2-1,CASSQSTHHPGGIWVNEQFF
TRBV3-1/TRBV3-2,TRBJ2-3,CASSQLAGGNEDTQYF
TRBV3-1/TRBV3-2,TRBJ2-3,CASSQDMGNTQYF
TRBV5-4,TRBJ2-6,CASSPTDSSGANVLTF
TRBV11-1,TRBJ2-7,CASSQDTYEQYF
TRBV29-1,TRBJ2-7,CSVITYEQYF
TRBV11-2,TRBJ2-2,CASSLAGLLSELFF
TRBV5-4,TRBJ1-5,CASSLQNSNQPQHF
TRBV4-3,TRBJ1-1,CASSLTAHTEAFF
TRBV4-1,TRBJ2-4,CASSQFFPLRGSQAKNIQYF
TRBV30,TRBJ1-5,CAWNLRSGAGQPQHF
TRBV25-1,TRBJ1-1,CASSGVGLWTEAFF
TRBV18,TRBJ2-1,CASSPPGLPSYNEQFF
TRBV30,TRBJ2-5,CAWSVRAAETQYF
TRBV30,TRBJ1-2,CAWSIGASGGYTF